These 27 T cell receptor beta chains were all obtained from the same sample, sequenced in a study of blood T cells in healthy people across ages (dated by TCRdb to the mid-2010s). The library was prepared using 5' RACE. The listed sequencing device is Illumina HiSeq 2500. The second PCR ran for roughly 7 to 11 cycles and used a J-beta primer mix along with a sample-barcoded 5' primer. TCRdb reprocessing: public reads trimmed at Q25 with fastp, clones called with MiXCR, in-frame beta chains kept. Entries are consolidated by CDR3 protein sequence, retaining the most common genes and DNA. Present in this sample are about a million distinct CDR3 sequences, roughly half of which were seen just once. The top ten hold about a fifth of the sample. Sequencing was carried out using blood. These receptors came from an older woman in good health.

The chain recombines TRBV5-1 with TRBJ2-1; TRBD1 aligns across 7 bases. With V trimmed by 5 bases and J by 5 bases, 7 bases remained unmatched. Germline-derived CDR1 and CDR2 are SGHRS and YFSETQ. The CDR3 runs to 14 residues. The CDR3 reads CASREGTENNEQFF. The CDR3 region has the DNA TGCGCCAGCAGAGAGGGGACAGAAAACAATGAGCAGTTCTTC.

The chain couples TRBV7-2 to TRBJ2-1, with D possibly TRBD2 on 6 matching bases. In germline, CDR1 is SGHTA, CDR2 FQGNSA. The CDR3 runs to 14 residues. The V gene lost 3 bases and the J gene lost 13 bases, with 19 bases spanning the gap. The CDR3 bases are TGTGCCAGCAGCTTGCCTGGCGGGGAAGAGACCCAGTTCTTC. Translated: CASSLPGGEETQFF.

This chain links TRBV4-1 with TRBJ2-2; D might be TRBD1 (5 bases). V gave up 4 bases and J gave up 3 bases, with 15 bases separating them. Germline assignment: CDR1 MGHRA and CDR2 YSYEKL. The CDR3 extends over 16 amino acids. CDR3 coding DNA: TGCGCCAGCAGCCCACCGTCGCGACAGCACACCGGGGAGCTGTTTTTT. The encoded protein is CASSPPSRQHTGELFF.

This clonotype was observed a few times. The chain has TRBV4-1 and TRBJ2-3; 7 nucleotides agree with TRBD1. The trim removed 4 bases at V and 6 bases at J, leaving 13 bases unmatched. Germline CDR1 and CDR2: MGHRA and YSYEKL. The CDR3 runs to 16 residues. CDR3 DNA: TGCGCCAGCAGCCCCAATCCAGGACAGGCACGGGATACGCAGTATTTT. It codes for CASSPNPGQARDTQYF.

This clonotype has only a few counts. The rearrangement links TRBV6-6 to TRBJ2-3; 7 nucleotides match TRBD2. The germline V gene encodes CDR1 MNHNY and CDR2 SVGAGI (reference sequence). The CDR3 loop spans 16 amino acids. V shed 6 bases and J 0 bases; nucleotides not matched to a gene: 9. CDR3 nucleotides: TGTGCCAGCAGGAGTAGAAGCGGGACTAGCACAGATACGCAGTATTTT. Translated: CASRSRSGTSTDTQYF.

Written as DNA, the CDR3 is TGTGCCACCAGTGATACTCGGGTCCCGGAGACCCAGTACTTC. Amino acids: CATSDTRVPETQYF. The chain is built from TRBV24-1 and TRBJ2-5; D is ambiguous. Trimming pared 3 bases from V and 5 bases from J, leaving 12 bases between. This CDR3 contains 14 residues. Germline CDR1 KGHDR, CDR2 SFDVKD.

The chain uses TRBV3-1 and TRBJ2-7, with D possibly being TRBD2 (6 bases). V lost 1 base to trimming and J lost 1 base, with 17 bases between them. Germline-derived CDR1 and CDR2 are LGHDT and YNNKEL (reference sequence). This CDR3 is built from 17 residues. The DNA for the CDR3 is TGTGCCAGCAGCCAAGGGACTACCCTAAGCCAATCCTACGAGCAGTACTTC. Protein: CASSQGTTLSQSYEQYF.

The gene calls are TRBV7-9 and TRBJ2-7; possibly TRBD1 for D (6 bases). Germline loops: CDR1 SEHNR, CDR2 FQNEAQ (reference sequence). Trimming took off 9 bases at V and 9 bases at J, with 18 bases between the two ends. This CDR3 is 12 amino acids long. The CDR3 here is CASDGTGRGQYF. The CDR3 DNA is TGTGCCAGTGACGGAACAGGGCGAGGGCAGTACTTC.

J is TRBJ2-1 and V is TRBV24-1; D may be TRBD2 (5 bases). The germline V gene has CDR1 KGHDR and CDR2 SFDVKD. This CDR3 spans 16 amino acids. V dropped 1 base and J dropped 8 bases, with 17 bases sitting between them. In DNA, the CDR3 is TGTGCCACCAGTGATTTCACAGCGGACGCTTGGGATGAGCAGTTCTTC. This codes for CATSDFTADAWDEQFF.

The chain employs TRBV2 and TRBJ2-7, with 10 bases identical to TRBD2. J gave up 4 bases and V 8 bases, and 11 bases lay outside the gene matches. CDR3 length: 15 residues. Looked up from germline, CDR1 is SNHLY and CDR2 is FYNNEI. The CDR3 DNA follows: TGTGCCAGCTGGGGACTAGCGACATCGAGATACGAGCAGTACTTC. The encoded protein is CASWGLATSRYEQYF. The whole variable domain, remainder taken from reference TRBV2 and TRBJ2-7, is EPEVTQTPSHQVTQMGQEVILRCVPISNHLYFYWYRQILGQKVEFLVSFYNNEISEKSEIFDDQFSVERPDGSNFTLKIRSTKLEDSAMYFCASWGLATSRYEQYFGPGTRLTVT.

The table lists this clonotype with a few counts. The chain employs TRBV20-1 and TRBJ2-5; D remains ambiguous. The CDR3 extends over 12 amino acids. Germline-derived CDR1 and CDR2 are DFQATT and SNEGSKA (reference sequence). V lost 0 bases to trimming and J lost 5 bases, with 7 bases between them. CDR3 nucleotide sequence: TGCAGTGCTAGAGATCATATGGAGACCCAGTACTTC. It encodes CSARDHMETQYF.

Turning to this clonotype: At one end the junction does not follow the germline gene, possibly because of a read error. The J gene is TRBJ2-1, the V gene TRBV7-9; D is perhaps TRBD2 (6 bases). TRBJ2-7 matches the DNA end more closely, so the J call is doubtful. Germline CDR1 reads SEHNR; CDR2 reads FQNEAQ (reference sequence). The length of the CDR3 is 17 residues. CDR3 DNA sequence: TGTGCCAACAGCTTCCCCTATAGCGGTTCCTCCTACAATGAGCAGTACTTC. Encoded protein: CANSFPYSGSSYNEQYF.

This clonotype has a handful of counts. The gene calls are TRBV12-3 or TRBV12-4 and TRBJ2-7, with a weak D call TRBD2 (5 bases). CDR3 length: 14 residues. Trimming left V 3 bases short and J 3 bases short, with 12 bases between. The CDR3 is CASSFIGIYYEQYF. For the CDR3, the DNA is TGTGCCAGCAGTTTTATCGGGATATACTACGAGCAGTACTTC.

V is TRBV28 and J is TRBJ2-2; D perhaps matches TRBD1 (5 bases). Trimming cost V 3 bases and J 3 bases, with 8 bases left between them. Germline lookup yields CDR1 MDHEN and CDR2 SYDVKM. The CDR3 covers 14 residues. The CDR3 DNA is TGTGCCAGCAGTTTTCAAGGGGACACCGGGGAGCTGTTTTTT. Translation gives CASSFQGDTGELFF. Looking up the rest from reference TRBV28 and TRBJ2-2 gives the full variable domain: DVKVTQSSRYLVKRTGEKVFLECVQDMDHENMFWYRQDPGLGLRLIYFSYDVKMKEKGDIPEGYSVSREKKERFSLILESASTNQTSMYLCASSFQGDTGELFFGEGSRLTVL.

This clonotype was seen only a few times. The CDR3 nucleotides are TGTGCCAGCAGCTGGTTGGGAGGGTACGAGCAGTACTTC. This encodes CASSWLGGYEQYF. The V gene is TRBV7-6, the J gene TRBJ2-7, with 7 nucleotides matching TRBD2. CDR1 and CDR2 from the germline V gene are SGHVS and FNYEAQ. CDR3 length: 13 amino acids. V lost 4 bases and J lost 4; bases outside the gene matches: 4. Combining the CDR3 with reference TRBV7-6 and TRBJ2-7 gives the whole variable domain GAGVSQSPRYKVTKRGQDVALRCDPISGHVSLYWYRQALGQGPEFLTYFNYEAQQDKSGLPNDRFSAERPEGSISTLTIQRTEQRDSAMYRCASSWLGGYEQYFGPGTRLTVT.

V usage is TRBV7-3 and J usage is TRBJ2-3, with D possibly TRBD1 on 7 matching bases. Germline CDR1 reads SGHTA; CDR2 reads FQGTGA. The CDR3 runs 13 residues. V was trimmed by 10 bases and J by 8 bases, leaving 19 bases between them. The CDR3 DNA is TGTGCCATCGCGGGTCAGGGGGGACTTACGCAGTATTTT. It yields the protein CAIAGQGGLTQYF.

This clonotype was counted a few times. V is TRBV4-2 and J is TRBJ2-1, with D perhaps matching TRBD2 (5 bases). Germline V CDR1 and CDR2: LGHNA, YNFKEQ. V was shortened by 3 bases and J by 5 bases, with 17 bases between the two germline ends. This CDR3 has 16 amino acids. DNA of the CDR3: TGTGCCAGCAGCCAGCCCGGGGAGACATCAAACAATGAGCAGTTCTTC. Amino acids: CASSQPGETSNNEQFF.

The rearrangement joins TRBV6-6 to TRBJ1-1; the match to TRBD1 covers 7 bases. The CDR3 is 13 amino acids. Per the germline V gene, CDR1 is MNHNY and CDR2 is SVGAGI (reference sequence). V was clipped by 6 bases and J by 7 bases; unmatched bases: 8. DNA for the CDR3: TGTGCCAGCAGCCCGACAGGGCCTAATGAAGCTTTCTTT. Its protein is CASSPTGPNEAFF.

V is TRBV18 and J is TRBJ1-1, with no clear D. The germline V and J ends were trimmed by 3 bases and 0 bases, with 11 bases remaining between them. This CDR3 contains 15 residues. Germline V lookup: CDR1 KGHSH, CDR2 LQKENI. The CDR3 sequence: CASSPSPLVNTEAFF. The CDR3 nucleotides are TGTGCCAGCTCACCGAGCCCCCTTGTGAACACTGAAGCTTTCTTT.

The rearrangement uses TRBV12-3 or TRBV12-4 and TRBJ1-1; D remains unclear. This CDR3 is 13 amino acids long. The germline V and J ends were trimmed by 5 bases and 0 bases, with 7 bases remaining between them. CDR3 nucleotides: TGTGCCAGCAGTGAACCGTTGAACACTGAAGCTTTCTTT. Amino acids: CASSEPLNTEAFF.

The chain has TRBV20-1 and TRBJ1-1; no firm D call. V gave up 5 bases and J gave up 3 bases, with 10 bases separating them. Germline loops: CDR1 DFQATT, CDR2 SNEGSKA (reference sequence). The CDR3 covers 12 residues. CDR3 sequence reads: CSAPPRDTEAFF. CDR3 nucleotides: TGCAGTGCTCCCCCCCGGGACACTGAAGCTTTCTTT.

This clonotype was observed a single time. The V call is TRBV6-6, the J call TRBJ2-3, with D possibly being TRBD2 (5 bases). Germline V CDR1 and CDR2: MNHNY, SVGAGI (reference sequence). V lost 2 bases and J 3 bases, leaving 18 bases between the germline ends. This CDR3 contains 17 residues. This CDR3 is CASSYLLPGSGTDTQYF. As DNA, the CDR3 is TGTGCCAGCAGTTACCTCCTTCCGGGAAGTGGTACAGATACGCAGTATTTT.

The chain joins TRBV7-9 to TRBJ1-1; no clear D gene. The CDR3 totals 13 residues. Germline V gene lookup returns CDR1 SEHNR and CDR2 FQNEAQ (reference sequence). Trimming took off 4 bases at V and 3 bases at J, with 9 bases between the two ends. The CDR3 region is CASSSFGDTEAFF. CDR3 DNA: TGTGCCAGCAGCTCCTTTGGGGACACTGAAGCTTTCTTT.

This clonotype was observed a handful of times. The chain links TRBV12-3 or TRBV12-4 to TRBJ2-1, with D unclear. The CDR3 loop spans 13 amino acids. V gave up 5 bases and J gave up 3 bases, with 8 bases separating them. The CDR3 sequence: CASSRLDYNEQFF. The CDR3 nucleotides read TGTGCCAGCAGTCGTCTAGACTACAATGAGCAGTTCTTC.

This chain connects TRBV12-3 or TRBV12-4 to TRBJ2-7; TRBD1 is a possible D gene (5 bases). The CDR3 is 14 amino acids. The V and J ends lost 11 bases and 6 bases respectively, with 23 bases between them. CDR3 region: CAARVQGLFGEQYF. The DNA of the CDR3 is TGTGCCGCTCGAGTCCAGGGTCTCTTTGGCGAGCAGTACTTC.

The chain employs TRBV5-1 and TRBJ1-1; no firm D call. Germline values: CDR1 SGHRS, CDR2 YFSETQ. V was pared by 0 bases and J by 2 bases, with 8 bases between. The CDR3 contains 14 residues. The CDR3 region has the DNA TGCGCCAGCAGCTTGGAAGGTTATAACACTGAAGCTTTCTTT. Residues: CASSLEGYNTEAFF.

This clonotype turned up a few times. V usage is TRBV29-1 and J usage is TRBJ1-5; 8 bases are a match to TRBD1. The V segment lost 6 bases and the J segment 4 bases; nucleotides outside the gene matches: 5. The germline V gene encodes CDR1 SQVTM and CDR2 ANQGSEA. The CDR3 has 13 residues. Here the CDR3 reads CSVRTGLNQPQHF. CDR3 nucleotide sequence: TGCAGCGTCAGGACAGGGTTGAATCAGCCCCAGCATTTT.